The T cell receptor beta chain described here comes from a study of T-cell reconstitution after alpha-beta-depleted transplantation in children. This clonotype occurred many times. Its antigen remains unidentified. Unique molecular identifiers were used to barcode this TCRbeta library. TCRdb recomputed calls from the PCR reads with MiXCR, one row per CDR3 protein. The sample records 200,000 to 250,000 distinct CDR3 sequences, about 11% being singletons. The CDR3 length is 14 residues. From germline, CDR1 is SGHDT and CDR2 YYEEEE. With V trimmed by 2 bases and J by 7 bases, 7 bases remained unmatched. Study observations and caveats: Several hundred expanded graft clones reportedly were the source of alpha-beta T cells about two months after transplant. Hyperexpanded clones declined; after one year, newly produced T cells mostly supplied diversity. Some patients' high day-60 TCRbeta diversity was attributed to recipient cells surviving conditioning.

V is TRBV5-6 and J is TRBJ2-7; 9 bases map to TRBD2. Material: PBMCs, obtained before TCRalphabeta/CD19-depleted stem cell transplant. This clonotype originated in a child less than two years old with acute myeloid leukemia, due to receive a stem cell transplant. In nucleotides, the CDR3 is TGTGCCAGCAGCTTCGTGAAGCGGGGGGATGAGCAGTACTTC. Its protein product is CASSFVKRGDEQYF.